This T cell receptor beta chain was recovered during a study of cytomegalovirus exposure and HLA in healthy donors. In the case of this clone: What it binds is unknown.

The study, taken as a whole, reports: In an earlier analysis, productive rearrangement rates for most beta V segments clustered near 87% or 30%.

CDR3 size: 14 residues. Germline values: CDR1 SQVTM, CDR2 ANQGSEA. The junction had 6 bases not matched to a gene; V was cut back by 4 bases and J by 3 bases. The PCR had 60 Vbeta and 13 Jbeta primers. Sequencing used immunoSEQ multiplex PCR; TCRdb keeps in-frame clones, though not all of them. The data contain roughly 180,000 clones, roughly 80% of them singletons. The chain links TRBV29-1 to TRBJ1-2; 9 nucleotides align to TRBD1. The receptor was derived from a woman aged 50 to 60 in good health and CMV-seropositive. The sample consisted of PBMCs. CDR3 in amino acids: CSVAGTGTDYGYTF. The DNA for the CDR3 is TGCAGCGTTGCTGGGACAGGGACCGACTATGGCTACACCTTC. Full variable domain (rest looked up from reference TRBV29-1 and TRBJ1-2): SAVISQKPSRDICQRGTSLTIQCQVDSQVTMMFWYRQQPGQSLTLIATANQGSEATYESGFVIDKFPISRPNLTFSTLTVSNMSPEDSSIYLCSVAGTGTDYGYTFGSGTRLTVV.